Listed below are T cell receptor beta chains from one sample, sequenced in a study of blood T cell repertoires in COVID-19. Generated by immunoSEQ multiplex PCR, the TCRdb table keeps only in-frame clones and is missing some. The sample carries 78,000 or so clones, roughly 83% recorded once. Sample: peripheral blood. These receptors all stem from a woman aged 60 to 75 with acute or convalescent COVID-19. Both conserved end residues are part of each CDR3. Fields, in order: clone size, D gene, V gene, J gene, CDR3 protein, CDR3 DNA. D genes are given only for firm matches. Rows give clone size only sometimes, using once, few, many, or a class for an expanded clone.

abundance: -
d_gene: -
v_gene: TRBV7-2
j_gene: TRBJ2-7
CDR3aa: CASSSDSYREQYF
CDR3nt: TGTGCCAGCAGCTCGGACAGCTATCGGGAGCAGTACTTC

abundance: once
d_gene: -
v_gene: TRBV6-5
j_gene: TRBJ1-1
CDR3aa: CAGANTEAFF
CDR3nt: TGTGCCGGGGCGAACACTGAAGCTTTCTTT

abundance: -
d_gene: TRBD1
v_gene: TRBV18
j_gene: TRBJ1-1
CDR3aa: CASSPQPAGGHRGTEAFF
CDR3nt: TGTGCCAGCTCACCACAACCCGCCGGGGGTCACAGGGGCACTGAAGCTTTCTTT

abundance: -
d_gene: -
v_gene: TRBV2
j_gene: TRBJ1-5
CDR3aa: CASSELSGASQPQHF
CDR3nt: TGTGCCAGCAGTGAGTTGTCAGGGGCGAGCCAGCCCCAGCATTTT

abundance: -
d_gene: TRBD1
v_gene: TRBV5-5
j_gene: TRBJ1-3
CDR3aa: CASSLGQGNGNTIYF
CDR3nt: TGTGCCAGCAGCCTTGGACAGGGGAATGGAAACACCATATATTTT

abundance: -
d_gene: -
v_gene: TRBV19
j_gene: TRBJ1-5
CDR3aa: CASSIGVSNQPQHF
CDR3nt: TGTGCCAGTAGTATCGGGGTCAGCAATCAGCCCCAGCATTTT

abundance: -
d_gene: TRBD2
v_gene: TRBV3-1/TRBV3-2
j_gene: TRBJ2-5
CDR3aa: CASNQRLAEETQYF
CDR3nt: TGTGCCAGCAACCAAAGACTAGCCGAAGAGACCCAGTACTTC

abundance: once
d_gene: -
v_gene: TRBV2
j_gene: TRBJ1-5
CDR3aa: CATSRDSNQPQHF
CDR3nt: TGTGCCACCAGTCGCGATAGCAATCAGCCCCAGCATTTT

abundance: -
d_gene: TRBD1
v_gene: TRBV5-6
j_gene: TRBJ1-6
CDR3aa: CASSLSGGGLWALGSPLHF
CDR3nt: TGTGCCAGCAGCTTGTCTGGAGGGGGCCTCTGGGCTCTGGGTTCACCCCTCCACTTT

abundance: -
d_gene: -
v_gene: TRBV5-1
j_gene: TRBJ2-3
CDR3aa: CASSLVGRGITDTQYF
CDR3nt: TGCGCCAGCAGCTTGGTGGGGCGCGGGATAACAGATACGCAGTATTTT

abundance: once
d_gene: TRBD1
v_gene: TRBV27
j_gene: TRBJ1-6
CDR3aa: CASSSGTGAASPLHF
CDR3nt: TGTGCCAGCAGTTCTGGGACAGGGGCGGCTTCACCCCTCCACTTT

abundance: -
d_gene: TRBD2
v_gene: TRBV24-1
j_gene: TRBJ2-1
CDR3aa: CATSDGTSWHNEQFF
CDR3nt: TGTGCCACCAGTGACGGGACTAGTTGGCACAATGAGCAGTTCTTC

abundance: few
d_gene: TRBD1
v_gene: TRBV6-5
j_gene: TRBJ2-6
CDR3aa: CASTTTGAGANVLTF
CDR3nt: TGTGCCAGCACCACGACAGGGGCTGGGGCCAACGTCCTGACTTTC

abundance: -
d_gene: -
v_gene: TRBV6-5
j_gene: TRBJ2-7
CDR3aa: CATDRDNSYEQYF
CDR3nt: TGTGCCACCGACCGGGACAACTCCTACGAGCAGTACTTC

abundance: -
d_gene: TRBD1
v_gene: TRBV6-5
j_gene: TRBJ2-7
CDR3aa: CASSWTGRSYEQYF
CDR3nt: TGTGCCAGCAGTTGGACAGGGCGATCCTACGAGCAGTACTTC

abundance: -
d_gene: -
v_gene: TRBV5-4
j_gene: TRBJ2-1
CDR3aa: CASSLRSSYNEQFF
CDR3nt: TGTGCCAGCAGCTTGAGGAGTTCCTACAATGAGCAGTTCTTC

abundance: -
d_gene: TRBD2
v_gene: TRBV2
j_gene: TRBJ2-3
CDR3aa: CASSGRLAGDTDTQYF
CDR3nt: TGTGCCAGCAGTGGGCGACTAGCGGGGGACACAGATACGCAGTATTTT

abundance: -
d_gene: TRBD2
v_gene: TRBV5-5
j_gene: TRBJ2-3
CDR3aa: CASSRSGTSGSDTQYF
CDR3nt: TGTGCCAGCAGCCGATCCGGGACTAGCGGTTCAGATACGCAGTATTTT

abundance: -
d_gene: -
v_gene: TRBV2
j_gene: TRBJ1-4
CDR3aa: CASSGTALGTNEKLFF
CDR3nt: TGTGCCAGCAGTGGGACAGCCCTTGGCACTAATGAAAAACTGTTTTTT

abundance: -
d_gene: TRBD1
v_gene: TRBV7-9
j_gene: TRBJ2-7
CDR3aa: CASSSTQSDRGLNEQYF
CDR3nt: TGTGCCAGCAGCTCAACACAATCGGACAGGGGGCTGAACGAGCAGTACTTC

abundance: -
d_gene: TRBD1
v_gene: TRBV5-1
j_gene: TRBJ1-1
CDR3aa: CASSPDRASEAFF
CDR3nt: TGCGCCAGCAGCCCGGACAGGGCTTCTGAAGCTTTCTTT

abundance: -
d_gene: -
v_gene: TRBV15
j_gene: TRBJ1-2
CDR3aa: CATSPSRTVYYGYTF
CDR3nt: TGTGCCACCAGCCCATCCCGGACAGTCTACTATGGCTACACCTTC

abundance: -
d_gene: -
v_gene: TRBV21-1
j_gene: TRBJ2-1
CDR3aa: CASSISARLAGDRTDNEQFF
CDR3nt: TGTGCCAGCAGTATATCCGCCCGGCTAGCGGGGGATCGGACCGACAATGAGCAGTTCTTC

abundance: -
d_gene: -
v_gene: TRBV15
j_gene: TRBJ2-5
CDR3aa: CATSRRGQETQYF
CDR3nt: TGTGCCACCAGCAGAAGGGGACAAGAGACCCAGTACTTC

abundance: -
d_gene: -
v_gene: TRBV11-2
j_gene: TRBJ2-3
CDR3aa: CASSLRGQASLTDTQYF
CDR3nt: TGTGCCAGCAGCTTAAGAGGGCAGGCATCACTTACAGATACGCAGTATTTT

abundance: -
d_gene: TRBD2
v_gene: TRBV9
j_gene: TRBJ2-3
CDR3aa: CASSAGTSLDTQYF
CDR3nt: TGTGCCAGCAGCGCCGGGACTAGCCTAGATACGCAGTATTTT

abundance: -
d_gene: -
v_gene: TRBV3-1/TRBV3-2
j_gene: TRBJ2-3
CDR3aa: CASSLGGDLPPDTQYF
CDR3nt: TGTGCCAGCAGCCTTGGCGGGGACCTCCCCCCAGATACGCAGTATTTT

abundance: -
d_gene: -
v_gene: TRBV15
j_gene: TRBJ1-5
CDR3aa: CATSRAPGEPQHF
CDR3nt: TGTGCCACCAGCAGGGCACCAGGGGAGCCCCAGCATTTT

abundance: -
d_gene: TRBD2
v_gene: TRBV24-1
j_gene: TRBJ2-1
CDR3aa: CATSDPGTSGGADNEQFF
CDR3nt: TGTGCCACCAGTGATCCTGGGACTAGCGGGGGGGCCGATAATGAGCAGTTCTTC

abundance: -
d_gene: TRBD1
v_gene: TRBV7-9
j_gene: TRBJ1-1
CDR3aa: CASSLTGVLMNTEAFF
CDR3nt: TGTGCCAGCAGCCTCACAGGGGTTCTAATGAACACTGAAGCTTTCTTT

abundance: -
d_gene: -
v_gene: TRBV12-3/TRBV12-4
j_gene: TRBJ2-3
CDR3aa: CASRRGTDTQYF
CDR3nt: TGTGCCAGCAGGCGGGGCACAGATACGCAGTATTTT

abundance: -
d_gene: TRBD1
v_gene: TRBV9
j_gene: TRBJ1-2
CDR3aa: CASSVVSTGQGIGGYTF
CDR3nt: TGTGCCAGCAGCGTAGTCAGTACGGGACAGGGGATAGGAGGCTACACCTTC

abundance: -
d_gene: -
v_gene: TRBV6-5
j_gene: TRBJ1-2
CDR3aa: CASNYYGYTF
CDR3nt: TGTGCCAGCAACTACTATGGCTACACCTTC

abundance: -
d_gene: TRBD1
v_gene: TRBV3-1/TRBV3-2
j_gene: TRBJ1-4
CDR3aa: CASSQVRDRSNEKLFF
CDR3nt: TGTGCCAGCAGCCAAGTCAGGGACAGAAGTAATGAAAAACTGTTTTTT

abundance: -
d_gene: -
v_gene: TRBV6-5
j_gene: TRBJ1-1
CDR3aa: CASSYQMGTNTEAFF
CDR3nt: TGTGCCAGCAGTTATCAAATGGGCACTAACACTGAAGCTTTCTTT

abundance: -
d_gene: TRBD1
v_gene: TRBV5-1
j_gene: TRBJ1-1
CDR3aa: CASSSDRDLMNTEAFF
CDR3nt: TGCGCCAGCAGCTCGGACAGGGATCTTATGAACACTGAAGCTTTCTTT

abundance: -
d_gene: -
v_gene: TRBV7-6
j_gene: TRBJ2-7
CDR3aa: CASGYDSGTVAYEQYF
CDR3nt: TGTGCCAGCGGGTATGATAGCGGGACAGTCGCCTACGAGCAGTACTTC

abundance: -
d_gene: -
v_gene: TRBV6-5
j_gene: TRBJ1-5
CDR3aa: CASSFRGTGQPQHF
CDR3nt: TGTGCCAGCAGTTTCAGGGGAACAGGTCAGCCCCAGCATTTT

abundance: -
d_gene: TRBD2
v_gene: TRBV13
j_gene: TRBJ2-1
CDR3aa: CASSAGTSNEQFF
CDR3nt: TGTGCCAGCAGCGCCGGGACTAGCAATGAGCAGTTCTTC

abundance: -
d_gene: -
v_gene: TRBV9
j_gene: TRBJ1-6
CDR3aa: CASSVGGGDSPLHF
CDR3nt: TGTGCCAGCAGCGTAGGTGGGGGCGACTCACCCCTCCACTTT

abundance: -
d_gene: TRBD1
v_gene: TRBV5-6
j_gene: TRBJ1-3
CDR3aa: CASSPPGDRDQGNTIYF
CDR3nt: TGTGCCAGCAGCCCCCCAGGGGACAGGGATCAAGGAAACACCATATATTTT

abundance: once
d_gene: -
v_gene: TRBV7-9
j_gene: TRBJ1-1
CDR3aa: CASSLETGPRGRGNTEAFF
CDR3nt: TGTGCCAGCAGCTTGGAGACAGGCCCGCGTGGGAGGGGGAACACTGAAGCTTTCTTT

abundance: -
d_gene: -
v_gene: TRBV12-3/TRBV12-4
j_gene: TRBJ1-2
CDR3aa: CASDGGGNGYTF
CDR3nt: TGTGCCAGCGATGGGGGCGGAAATGGCTACACCTTC

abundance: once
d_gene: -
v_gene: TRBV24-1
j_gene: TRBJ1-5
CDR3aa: CATSDGDQPQHF
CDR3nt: TGTGCCACCAGTGACGGAGATCAGCCCCAGCATTTT